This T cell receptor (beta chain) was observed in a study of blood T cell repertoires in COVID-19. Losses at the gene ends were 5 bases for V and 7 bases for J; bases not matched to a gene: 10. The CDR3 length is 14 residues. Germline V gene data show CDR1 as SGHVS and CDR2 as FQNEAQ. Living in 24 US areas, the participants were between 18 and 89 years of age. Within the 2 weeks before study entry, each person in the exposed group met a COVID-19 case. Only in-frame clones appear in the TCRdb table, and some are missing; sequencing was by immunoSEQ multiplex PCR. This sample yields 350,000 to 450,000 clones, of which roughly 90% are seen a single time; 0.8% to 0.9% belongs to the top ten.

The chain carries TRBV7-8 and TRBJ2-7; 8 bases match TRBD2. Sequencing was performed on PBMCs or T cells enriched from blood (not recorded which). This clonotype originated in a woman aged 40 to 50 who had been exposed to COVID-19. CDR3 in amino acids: CASSPNQSGGEQYF. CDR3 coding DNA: TGTGCCAGCAGCCCAAACCAGAGCGGGGGAGAGCAGTACTTC.